The clone carrying this TCR beta chain was counted at least ten times. The antigen is undetermined. The data belong to a study of prognosis after radiotherapy for stage I lung cancer. The wider study: Medically, all non-small cell lung cancer patients were deemed inoperable. Broader study findings: Lower Shannon entropy values were found after stereotactic body radiation therapy in patients who developed distant metastases.

Starting from genomic DNA, TCR beta CDR3 was amplified through two-round multiplex PCR. The first round of PCR was done with primers that matched each TRBV and TRBJ gene. Via MiXCR, TCRdb re-called the multiplex PCR reads, giving one row per CDR3 protein. This sample has roughly 30,000 distinct CDR3 sequences, with approximately 39% found just once. CDR3 length equals 14 residues. Germline-derived CDR1 and CDR2 are SGHAT and FQNNGV. V lost 2 bases to trimming and J lost 10 bases; unmatched junction nucleotides: 7. The chain joins TRBV11-2 to TRBJ2-2, with 7 bases fitting TRBD2. Sequences were derived from PBMCs, sampled before or after stereotactic body radiation therapy (not recorded which). This sequence originates from a donor of 50 years or more with non-small cell lung cancer. CDR3 sequence: CASSLLSTSLELFF. The CDR3 DNA reads as TGTGCCAGCAGCTTACTGTCGACTAGCCTGGAGCTGTTTTTT.